One sample yielded the 26 T cell receptor beta chains listed below, sequenced in a study of post-analysis software for immune sequencing data. Findings of the study overall: Several TRBV segments were more frequent in patients than controls; TRBV5-6, TRBV5-1 and TRBV20-1 belonged to this group.

cDNA libraries for TCR beta contained unique molecular identifiers. TCRdb reprocessed the PCR reads with MiXCR, giving one entry per CDR3 protein. The sample contains 650,000 to 850,000 distinct CDR3 sequences, about 45% of which appear only once. Their target antigens are unknown. The sample comprised blood. These TCRs come from a girl aged 10-17 years with multiple sclerosis.

This clonotype was seen ten or more times. The rearrangement joins TRBV27 to TRBJ2-1; 11 bases are a match to TRBD2. CDR3 length: 15 amino acids. Germline CDR1 is MNHEY and CDR2 is SMNVEV (reference sequence). Trimming took 3 bases from V and 6 from J; bases not matched to a gene: 4. The CDR3: CASSFGLAGGNEQFF. CDR3 DNA sequence: TGTGCCAGCAGTTTCGGGCTAGCGGGAGGCAATGAGCAGTTCTTC.

This clonotype was seen more than once but under ten times. This sequence joins TRBV5-1 and TRBJ2-1; D gene unclear. In germline, CDR1 is SGHRS, CDR2 YFSETQ. This CDR3 is 12 amino acids long. Trimming left V 5 bases short and J 8 bases short, with 11 bases between. Written as DNA, the CDR3 is TGCGCCAGCAGTCTGAACCGGGATGAGCAGTTCTTC. Protein sequence: CASSLNRDEQFF.

This clonotype occurred once. The chain carries TRBV10-3 and TRBJ1-4; D remains unclear. The CDR3 covers 18 residues. CDR1 and CDR2 from the germline V gene are ENHRY and SYGVKD. Trimming stripped 5 bases from V and 11 bases from J, with 30 bases between. The CDR3 coding sequence is TGTGCCATCAGTCATAACGGCTCTGCGGAGGGCGGCATGAGGAAACTGTTTTTT. Translated, it gives CAISHNGSAEGGMRKLFF.

About this clonotype: At one of its ends the junction is not consistent with the germline gene, which may arise from a read error. The rearrangement uses TRBV6-2 or TRBV6-3 and TRBJ1-1; D is unclear. The CDR3 runs 16 residues. Germline loops: CDR1 MNHEY, CDR2 SVGEGT. The CDR3 here is CASSPSGRPMNTEAFF. The CDR3 nucleotides are TGCGCCAGCAGCCCCTCCGGGAGGCCTATGAACACTGAAGCTTTCTTT.

The gene calls are TRBV6-4 and TRBJ2-5; TRBD1 is a possible D gene (6 bases). The CDR3 is made up of 14 amino acids. Looked up from germline, CDR1 is MRHNA and CDR2 is SNTAGT. V lost 5 bases and J lost 1, with 11 bases in between. The chain's CDR3 is CASSLGTTQETQYF. CDR3 nucleotides: TGTGCCAGCAGTCTAGGGACAACCCAAGAGACCCAGTACTTC.

The CDR3 sequence: CSVLTSGTTYNEQFF. The CDR3 DNA reads as TGCAGCGTTCTGACTAGCGGGACCACCTACAATGAGCAGTTCTTC. The chain couples TRBV29-1 to TRBJ2-1; 11 bases agree with TRBD2. V trimming: 5 bases; J trimming: 2 bases; junction bases outside the gene matches: 5. The germline CDR1 and CDR2 sequences are SQVTM and ANQGSEA. This CDR3 is 15 amino acids long.

V and J are TRBV2 and TRBJ2-1, with 8 nucleotides matching TRBD2. Germline values: CDR1 SNHLY, CDR2 FYNNEI. There are 14 residues in the CDR3. Germline trimming cut 1 base from V and 9 bases from J; bases unmatched to any gene: 5. The CDR3 nucleotides read TGTGCCAGCAGTGAAGGTGGGCTAGCGGGTGAGCAGTTCTTC. This sequence encodes CASSEGGLAGEQFF. The variable domain in full, completed from reference TRBV2 and TRBJ2-1, reads EPEVTQTPSHQVTQMGQEVILRCVPISNHLYFYWYRQILGQKVEFLVSFYNNEISEKSEIFDDQFSVERPDGSNFTLKIRSTKLEDSAMYFCASSEGGLAGEQFFGPGTRLTVL.

The chain links TRBV2 to TRBJ2-3, with TRBD2 matching 9 bases. The CDR3 extends over 15 amino acids. The germline CDR1 and CDR2 sequences are SNHLY and FYNNEI. With 2 bases clipped from V and 4 bases from J, the junction kept 4 bases outside the gene matches. The CDR3 loop reads CASSELAGRADTQYF. The CDR3 nucleotides read TGTGCCAGCAGTGAACTAGCGGGAAGGGCAGATACGCAGTATTTT.

The chain employs TRBV5-1 and TRBJ1-1, with D tentatively TRBD1 (6 bases). Looked up from germline, CDR1 is SGHRS and CDR2 is YFSETQ. The CDR3 runs 13 residues. The V end was cut by 4 bases, the J end by 3 bases, with 10 bases between. Here the CDR3 reads CASSSKGDTEAFF. The CDR3 DNA is TGCGCCAGCAGCAGCAAGGGGGACACTGAAGCTTTCTTT.

There are a few counts of this clonotype. V is TRBV7-8 and J is TRBJ2-4; TRBD1 aligns across 7 bases. The J segment lost 13 bases and the V segment lost 8 bases, leaving 8 bases of the junction unmatched. The CDR3 sequence is 11 residues long. Germline values: CDR1 SGHVS, CDR2 FQNEAQ. CDR3 residues: CASGTGTEQYF. The CDR3 DNA follows: TGTGCCAGCGGGACCGGGACAGAGCAGTACTTC.

This clonotype was counted between two and nine times. V and J are TRBV10-3 and TRBJ2-1; D might be TRBD1 (5 bases). V was trimmed by 4 bases and J by 7 bases, leaving 23 bases between them. The CDR3 sequence is 17 residues long. Germline assignment: CDR1 ENHRY and CDR2 SYGVKD. The CDR3 loop reads CAISGTPVRTGVNEQFF. CDR3 in DNA: TGTGCCATCAGTGGGACACCCGTCCGAACGGGTGTGAATGAGCAGTTCTTC.

V is TRBV20-1 and J is TRBJ2-7, with 13 nucleotides matching TRBD2. The CDR3 covers 14 residues. The trim removed 3 bases at V and 4 bases at J, leaving 3 bases unmatched. Per the germline V gene, CDR1 is DFQATT and CDR2 is SNEGSKA (reference sequence). The CDR3 reads CSARGTSGMYEQYF. The DNA for the CDR3 is TGCAGTGCTAGGGGGACTAGCGGGATGTACGAGCAGTACTTC.

This clonotype was seen only a few times. This rearrangement joins TRBV12-3 or TRBV12-4 to TRBJ2-7; D not resolved. The length of the CDR3 is 16 residues. V lost 5 bases, J lost 3 bases, and 20 bases lay in between. CDR3 coding DNA: TGTGCCAGCAGTCCCCGAATGACGGGCGGTTACTACGAGCAGTACTTC. It codes for CASSPRMTGGYYEQYF.

As concerns this clonotype: The junction and the germline gene differ at one end; a read error may be behind it. The chain couples TRBV27 to TRBJ1-1; D not certain. Looked up from germline, CDR1 is MNHEY and CDR2 is SMNVEV (reference sequence). CDR3 length equals 14 residues. The CDR3 nucleotides are TGTGCCAGCAGTTTGGGTCAGTTGAACACTGGAGCTTTCTTT. It is translated as CASSLGQLNTGAFF.

This clonotype was seen a handful of times. The V call is TRBV20-1, the J call TRBJ2-7; unclear D gene. With 6 bases removed from V and 7 bases from J, the gap between germline ends came to 10 bases. The CDR3 runs 10 residues. CDR1 DFQATT and CDR2 SNEGSKA come from the germline V gene (reference sequence). The DNA of the CDR3 is TGCAGTGCGTACTTTTTAGAGCAGTACTTC. Its translation is CSAYFLEQYF.

The chain links TRBV5-8 to TRBJ1-3; maybe TRBD1 (5 bases). V lost 2 bases to trimming and J lost 4 bases, with 10 bases between them. The CDR3 sequence is 14 residues long. Germline V lookup: CDR1 SGHTS, CDR2 YDEGEE. The CDR3 here is CASSFTRAGNTIYF. The CDR3 nucleotides read TGTGCCAGCAGCTTCACCAGGGCAGGAAACACCATATATTTT.

This clonotype was counted between two and nine times. The gene calls are TRBV4-1 and TRBJ2-1; D gene ambiguous. Looked up from germline, CDR1 is MGHRA and CDR2 is YSYEKL. This CDR3 region has 16 residues. Trimming pared 1 base from V and 5 bases from J, leaving 15 bases between. CDR3 DNA: TGCGCCAGCAGCCAAGGACTGGCGGCGGCACACAATGAGCAGTTCTTC. It yields the protein CASSQGLAAAHNEQFF.

This chain connects TRBV7-3 to TRBJ1-1; D is undetermined. Germline V lookup: CDR1 SGHTA, CDR2 FQGTGA. There are 13 residues in the CDR3. V was trimmed by 5 bases and J by 4 bases, leaving 11 bases between them. CDR3 sequence reads: CASSPGPPTEAFF. The DNA for the CDR3 is TGTGCCAGCAGCCCGGGCCCCCCCACTGAAGCTTTCTTT.

DNA of the CDR3: TGCGCCAGCAGCCTCTGGACTAGCGGGACTCTCGAGCAGTACTTC. Translating gives CASSLWTSGTLEQYF. V and J are TRBV5-1 and TRBJ2-1, with 12 positions matching TRBD2. The assigned J gene may be wrong: the sequence end matches TRBJ2-7 better. Germline V gene lookup returns CDR1 SGHRS and CDR2 YFSETQ. This CDR3 contains 15 residues.

This clonotype was seen more than once but under ten times. The chain employs TRBV9 and TRBJ2-1; no clear D gene. The CDR3 loop spans 15 amino acids. Germline CDR1 is SGDLS and CDR2 is YYNGEE. Trimming removed 0 bases at V and 5 bases at J, with 12 bases between. The CDR3 region is CASSVGGNMNNEQFF. Here the CDR3 DNA reads TGTGCCAGCAGCGTAGGGGGTAATATGAACAATGAGCAGTTCTTC.

This chain joins TRBV7-9 and TRBJ2-1, with 12 positions matching TRBD1. CDR3 length: 15 residues. Unmatched junction bases numbered 7, after V lost 5 bases and J lost 8 bases. CDR1 SEHNR and CDR2 FQNEAQ come from the germline V gene (reference sequence). The CDR3 spells CASSPGTGGGDEQFF. In nucleotides, the CDR3 is TGTGCCAGCAGCCCCGGGACAGGGGGCGGGGATGAGCAGTTCTTC.

In the case of this clonotype: The junction and the germline gene differ at one end; a read error may be behind it. The chain links TRBV10-3 to TRBJ1-2; maybe TRBD1 (6 bases). Germline CDR1 is ENHRY and CDR2 is SYGVKD. CDR3 size: 17 residues. The CDR3 region is CAVSGGDTGGLRVGYTF. In DNA form, the CDR3 reads TGTGCCGTCAGTGGCGGGGACACGGGAGGCTTGCGTGTTGGCTACACCTTC.

The chain uses TRBV6-6 and TRBJ2-1; possible D gene TRBD2, 7 bases. The length of the CDR3 is 12 residues. Germline loops: CDR1 MNHNY, CDR2 SVGAGI (reference sequence). Trimming removed 6 bases at V and 8 bases at J, with 11 bases between. Here the CDR3 reads CASSHGGHEQFF. The CDR3 bases are TGTGCCAGCAGCCACGGGGGGCATGAGCAGTTCTTC.

The V call is TRBV4-3, the J call TRBJ2-7; 8 positions agree with TRBD2. CDR1 is LGHNA, CDR2 YSLEER, per germline. The CDR3 length is 16 residues. The trim removed 0 bases at V and 5 bases at J, leaving 9 bases unmatched. The CDR3 here is CASSQDMGAGGNEQYF. DNA for the CDR3: TGCGCCAGCAGCCAAGATATGGGGGCGGGGGGTAACGAGCAGTACTTC.

This clonotype showed up just a few times. This chain connects TRBV4-1 to TRBJ2-7, with D tentatively TRBD1 or TRBD2 (6 bases each). Germline values: CDR1 MGHRA, CDR2 YSYEKL. With 0 bases removed from V and 4 bases from J, the gap between germline ends came to 13 bases. The length of the CDR3 is 15 residues. CDR3 coding DNA: TGCGCCAGCAGCCAAGAAGAAACAGGGAGGTACGAGCAGTACTTC. Amino acid sequence: CASSQEETGRYEQYF.

V is TRBV4-1 and J is TRBJ2-1; 9 bases align to TRBD1. Trimming at V came to 4 bases and at J to 1 base, leaving 5 bases not matched to a gene. There are 16 residues in the CDR3. Germline V gene data show CDR1 as MGHRA and CDR2 as YSYEKL. In DNA form, the CDR3 reads TGCGCCAGCAGCCCTGGACAGGGGACGTCCTACAATGAGCAGTTCTTC. Protein product: CASSPGQGTSYNEQFF.